What follows are 7 T cell receptor beta chains derived from one specimen sequenced in a study of CD8 T cells in Susac syndrome. Reverse transcription of about 0.45 to 1 ug RNA was performed with random hexamers. TCRdb re-called the immunoSEQ multiplex PCR reads with MiXCR, one entry per CDR3 protein. The sample includes about 190,000 distinct CDR3 sequences, roughly 94% of them seen just once. Sequenced: CD8+ T cells from PBMCs. These receptors were taken from a human donor with Susac syndrome.

The gene calls are TRBV20-1 and TRBJ2-5, with a possible D match to TRBD2 (5 bases). V lost 6 bases and J lost 5, with 13 bases in between. The CDR3 totals 12 residues. CDR1 is DFQATT and CDR2 is SNEGSKA in the germline V gene (reference sequence). In DNA form, the CDR3 reads TGCAGTGCGGAACTAGATTTGGAGACCCAGTACTTC. Protein: CSAELDLETQYF.

This chain joins TRBV24-1 and TRBJ2-2; 9 bases match TRBD1. CDR1 and CDR2 (germline): KGHDR, SFDVKD. Unmatched junction bases numbered 3, after V lost 7 bases and J lost 4 bases. This CDR3 is 14 amino acids long. The CDR3 loop reads CATSGTGSTGELFF. The CDR3 nucleotides read TGTGCCACCAGCGGGACAGGGTCCACCGGGGAGCTGTTTTTT.

The chain links TRBV14 to TRBJ1-1, with 12 bases identical to TRBD1. The CDR3 is 20 residues long. The V segment lost 3 bases and the J segment 5 bases; nucleotides outside the gene matches: 19. CDR1 and CDR2 from the germline V gene are SGHDN and FVKESK. CDR3 loop: CASSHPSVAGQGALGTEAFF. The CDR3 DNA follows: TGTGCCAGCAGCCACCCCTCGGTTGCGGGACAGGGGGCATTGGGGACTGAAGCTTTCTTT.

This chain uses TRBV28 with TRBJ1-2; tentative D call: TRBD1 (5 bases). The CDR3 runs 14 residues. The germline V gene has CDR1 MDHEN and CDR2 SYDVKM. V lost 3 bases and J 4 bases, leaving 12 bases between the germline ends. The CDR3 region is CASSLEGLSYGYTF. Written as DNA, the CDR3 is TGTGCCAGCAGTTTGGAGGGGCTAAGCTATGGCTACACCTTC.

The rearrangement links TRBV12-3 or TRBV12-4 to TRBJ1-2; 7 positions match TRBD1. This CDR3 spans 14 amino acids. V dropped 2 bases and J dropped 2; count of bases not matched to a gene: 2. CDR3 DNA sequence: TGTGCCAGCAGTTTACCGGGACAGAACTATGGCTACACCTTC. It codes for CASSLPGQNYGYTF.

The sample holds one count of this clonotype. The V call is TRBV4-2, the J call TRBJ2-1; TRBD2 aligns across 11 bases. The trim removed 3 bases at V and 3 bases at J, leaving 7 bases unmatched. Germline loops: CDR1 LGHNA, CDR2 YNFKEQ. The CDR3 covers 17 residues. The CDR3 DNA reads TGTGCCAGCAGCCAGGCGACCGGGACTAGCGGCTACAATGAGCAGTTCTTC. Translated, it gives CASSQATGTSGYNEQFF.

The chain is built from TRBV5-6 and TRBJ2-1; TRBD1 might be the D (6 bases). Looked up from germline, CDR1 is SGHDT and CDR2 is YYEEEE. The CDR3 runs 13 residues. V was pared by 4 bases and J by 8 bases, with 13 bases between. CDR3 in DNA: TGTGCCAGCAGCCAATCCGGGACACATGAGCAGTTCTTC. It encodes CASSQSGTHEQFF.